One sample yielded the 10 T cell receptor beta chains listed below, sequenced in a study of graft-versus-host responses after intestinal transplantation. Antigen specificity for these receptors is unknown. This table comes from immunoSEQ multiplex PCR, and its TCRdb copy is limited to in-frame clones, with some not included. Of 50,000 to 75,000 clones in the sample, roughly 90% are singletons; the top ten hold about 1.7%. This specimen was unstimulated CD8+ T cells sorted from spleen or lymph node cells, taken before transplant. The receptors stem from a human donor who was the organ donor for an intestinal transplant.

In DNA form, the CDR3 reads TGTGCCAGTAGTGCCGGGACAGGGAACGAGCAGTACTTC. Its translation: CASSAGTGNEQYF. This chain links TRBV19 with TRBJ2-7; 9 bases align to TRBD1. Germline V CDR1 and CDR2: LNHDA, SQIVND (reference sequence). The V segment lost 5 bases and the J segment 5 bases; nucleotides outside the gene matches: 4. CDR3 length equals 13 residues.

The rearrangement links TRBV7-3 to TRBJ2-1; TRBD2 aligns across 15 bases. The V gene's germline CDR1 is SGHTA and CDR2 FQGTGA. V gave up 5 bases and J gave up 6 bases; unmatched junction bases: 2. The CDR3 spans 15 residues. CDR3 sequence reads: CASSEGLAGGNEQFF. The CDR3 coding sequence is TGTGCCAGCAGCGAGGGACTAGCGGGAGGCAATGAGCAGTTCTTC.

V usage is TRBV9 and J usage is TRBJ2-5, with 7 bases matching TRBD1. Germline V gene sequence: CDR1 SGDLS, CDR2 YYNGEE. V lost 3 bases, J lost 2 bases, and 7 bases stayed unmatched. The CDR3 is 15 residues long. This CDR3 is CASSATGVRQETQYF. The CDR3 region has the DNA TGTGCCAGCAGCGCAACAGGGGTTCGACAAGAGACCCAGTACTTC.

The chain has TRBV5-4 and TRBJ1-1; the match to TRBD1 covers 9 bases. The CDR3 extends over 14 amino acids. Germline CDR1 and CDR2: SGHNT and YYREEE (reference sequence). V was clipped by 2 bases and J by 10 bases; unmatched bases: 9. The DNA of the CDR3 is TGTGCCAGCAGCTTCGGACAGGGGCCCTCTGGAGCTTTCTTT. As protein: CASSFGQGPSGAFF.

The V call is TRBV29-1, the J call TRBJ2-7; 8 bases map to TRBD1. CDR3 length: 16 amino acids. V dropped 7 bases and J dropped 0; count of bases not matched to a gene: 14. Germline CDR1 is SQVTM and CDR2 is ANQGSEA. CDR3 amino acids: CSAWGVTGDSSYEQYF. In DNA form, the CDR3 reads TGCAGCGCCTGGGGGGTGACAGGGGACAGCTCCTACGAGCAGTACTTC.

The DNA for the CDR3 is TGTGCCAGCAGTTTATCGGGCAGTACCCACTACGAGCAGTACTTC. This translates into CASSLSGSTHYEQYF. The chain combines TRBV27 with TRBJ2-7; D gene uncertain. The V end was cut by 0 bases, the J end by 3 bases, with 12 bases between. The CDR3 length is 15 residues. The germline CDR1 and CDR2 sequences are MNHEY and SMNVEV (reference sequence).

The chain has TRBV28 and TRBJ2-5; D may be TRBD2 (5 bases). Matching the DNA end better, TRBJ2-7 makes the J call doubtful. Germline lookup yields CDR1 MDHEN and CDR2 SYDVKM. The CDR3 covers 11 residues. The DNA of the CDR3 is TGTGCCAGCTCCCTAGGGAGCGAGCAGTACTTC. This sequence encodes CASSLGSEQYF.

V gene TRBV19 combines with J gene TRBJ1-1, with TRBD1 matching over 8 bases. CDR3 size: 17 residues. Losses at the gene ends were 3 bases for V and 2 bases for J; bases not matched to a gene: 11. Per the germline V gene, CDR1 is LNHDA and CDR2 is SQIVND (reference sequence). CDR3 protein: CASSIPRTGYRNTEAFF. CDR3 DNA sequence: TGTGCCAGTAGTATTCCTAGGACAGGGTACCGTAACACTGAAGCTTTCTTT.

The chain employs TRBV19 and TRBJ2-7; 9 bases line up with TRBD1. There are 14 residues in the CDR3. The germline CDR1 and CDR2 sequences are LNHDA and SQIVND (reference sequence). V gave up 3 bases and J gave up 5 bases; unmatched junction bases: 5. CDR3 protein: CASSIRTGVDEQYF. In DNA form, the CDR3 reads TGTGCCAGTAGTATCAGGACAGGGGTCGACGAGCAGTACTTC.

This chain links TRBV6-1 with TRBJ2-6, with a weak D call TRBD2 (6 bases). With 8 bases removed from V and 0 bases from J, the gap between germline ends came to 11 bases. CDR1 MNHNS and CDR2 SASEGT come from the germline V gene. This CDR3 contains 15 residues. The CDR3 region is CASSGVNSGANVLTF. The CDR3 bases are TGTGCCAGCTCGGGGGTCAACTCTGGGGCCAACGTCCTGACTTTC.